These T cell receptor beta chains were read from a single sample in a study of blood T cells in healthy people across ages. TCRdb fed the 5' RACE reads into MiXCR, producing one record per CDR3 protein. The profile shows hundreds of thousands of distinct CDR3 sequences, around 25% of them singletons. This sample was shared with a second study, whose subject was T cells of mothers and their children.

Material for sequencing was blood. These receptors came from a boy under 18 in good health. CDR3s include the opening cysteine and the closing phenylalanine or tryptophan. Each record gives: D gene, J gene, V gene, clone size, CDR3 length, CDR3 protein, CDR3 DNA. D genes are given only for firm matches. Clone sizes are given selectively: once, few, many, or a class where the clone is expanded.

.	TRBJ2-6	TRBV2	few	15	CASSESGAGANVLTF	TGTGCCAGCAGTGAGTCAGGGGCTGGGGCCAACGTCCTGACTTTC
TRBD2	TRBJ2-1	TRBV7-2	few	15	CASSLAWRERNEQFF	TGTGCCAGCAGCTTAGCATGGCGGGAGCGCAATGAGCAGTTCTTC
.	TRBJ2-4	TRBV5-1	few	13	CASSLGLENIQYF	TGCGCCAGCAGCTTGGGGTTGGAAAACATTCAGTACTTC
TRBD2	TRBJ2-3	TRBV5-5	.	18	CASSFRRTKGLASDTQYF	TGTGCCAGCAGCTTTCGCCGGACAAAAGGACTAGCCTCAGATACGCAGTATTTT
.	TRBJ2-7	TRBV6-2/TRBV6-3	few	16	CASRTPFGGYSYEQYF	TGTGCCAGCAGAACGCCGTTCGGGGGTTATTCCTACGAGCAGTACTTC
.	TRBJ2-5	TRBV2	few	13	CASSEGLGETQYF	TGTGCCAGCAGTGAGGGGCTCGGGGAGACCCAGTACTTC
.	TRBJ2-5	TRBV3-1	few	15	CASSLLRGRQETQYF	TGTGCCAGCAGCCTTCTCCGGGGCCGGCAAGAGACCCAGTACTTC
.	TRBJ2-1	TRBV18	few	13	CASSPQEWGGQFF	TGTGCCAGCTCACCACAAGAGTGGGGTGGGCAGTTCTTC
.	TRBJ1-1	TRBV5-1	.	14	CASSLTGSRLEAFF	TGCGCCAGCAGCTTGACCGGATCCCGACTTGAAGCTTTCTTT
TRBD1	TRBJ2-5	TRBV11-2	.	15	CASSPPTGGRETQYF	TGTGCCAGCAGCCCACCGACAGGGGGAAGGGAGACCCAGTACTTC
TRBD2	TRBJ2-3	TRBV29-1	.	16	CSVEVGLAAFTDTQYF	TGCAGCGTTGAGGTCGGACTAGCGGCCTTCACAGATACGCAGTATTTT
.	TRBJ2-5	TRBV25-1	.	11	CASEAGETQYF	TGTGCCAGCGAGGCCGGGGAGACCCAGTACTTC
.	TRBJ1-2	TRBV7-8	few	15	CASSLGAGSNYGYTF	TGTGCCAGCAGCTTAGGAGCAGGGTCTAACTATGGCTACACCTTC
TRBD2	TRBJ2-1	TRBV7-9	many	15	CASSRLAGDYNEQFF	TGTGCCAGCAGCCGACTAGCGGGGGATTACAATGAGCAGTTCTTC
.	TRBJ1-6	TRBV3-1	.	15	CASSQDRPANSPLHF	TGTGCCAGCAGCCAAGATCGGCCAGCCAATTCACCCCTCCACTTT
.	TRBJ2-7	TRBV20-1	.	14	CSARDPGTYYEQYF	TGCAGTGCTAGAGATCCAGGGACTTACTACGAGCAGTACTTC
.	TRBJ1-4	TRBV7-9	.	19	CASSFPLRPVRDENEKLFF	TGTGCCAGCAGCTTCCCACTCCGACCGGTTCGGGATGAGAATGAAAAACTGTTTTTT
TRBD2	TRBJ2-7	TRBV7-6	.	16	CASSLGSAGGPYEQYF	TGTGCCAGCAGCTTAGGTTCAGCGGGAGGGCCGTACGAGCAGTACTTC
TRBD2	TRBJ2-5	TRBV20-1	.	16	CSASKALADQRETQYF	TGCAGTGCTAGTAAAGCCCTAGCGGACCAGAGAGAGACCCAGTACTTC
.	TRBJ2-3	TRBV20-1	few	15	CSARDTGYHTDTQYF	TGCAGTGCTAGAGATACCGGTTACCACACAGATACGCAGTATTTT
.	TRBJ2-1	TRBV2	.	15	CASRNTGTLRDEQFF	TGTGCCAGCAGGAATACAGGGACCCTTCGGGATGAGCAGTTCTTC
.	TRBJ1-6	TRBV10-3	few	15	CAISGQRAHLSPLHF	TGTGCCATCAGTGGACAGCGAGCCCATCTTTCACCCCTCCACTTT
.	TRBJ1-5	TRBV12-3/TRBV12-4	.	14	CASRPTGLNQPQHF	TGTGCCAGCAGACCGACAGGCTTAAATCAGCCCCAGCATTTT
.	TRBJ1-1	TRBV29-1	few	11	CSVRQGPEAFF	TGCAGCGTTCGCCAGGGGCCTGAAGCTTTCTTT
TRBD1	TRBJ2-5	TRBV12-3/TRBV12-4	few	16	CASSPTTGDLQETQYF	TGTGCCAGCAGTCCCACGACAGGGGACCTCCAAGAGACCCAGTACTTC
TRBD1	TRBJ1-5	TRBV12-3/TRBV12-4	.	13	CASSFDRDQPQHF	TGTGCCAGCAGTTTTGACAGGGATCAGCCCCAGCATTTT
TRBD1	TRBJ2-7	TRBV19	few	15	CASSAVTGESYEQYF	TGTGCCAGTAGTGCCGTGACAGGGGAGAGCTACGAGCAGTACTTC
.	TRBJ2-7	TRBV27	few	13	CASSLSGGHEQYF	TGTGCCAGCAGTTTATCGGGGGGGCACGAGCAGTACTTC
.	TRBJ2-5	TRBV7-9	.	12	CASSLGYGRQYF	TGTGCCAGCAGCTTAGGATACGGCAGGCAGTACTTC
TRBD1	TRBJ2-4	TRBV20-1	.	16	CSAAGLEDREENIQYF	TGCAGTGCTGCAGGATTAGAGGACAGGGAGGAAAACATTCAGTACTTC
TRBD1	TRBJ2-7	TRBV28	few	13	CASERRGTHEQYF	TGTGCCAGCGAACGCAGGGGGACCCACGAGCAGTACTTC
.	TRBJ1-1	TRBV7-9	.	13	CASSLTGGDEAFF	TGTGCCAGCAGCTTAACGGGTGGCGATGAAGCTTTCTTT
.	TRBJ1-5	TRBV12-3/TRBV12-4	.	13	CASSLGFGQPQHF	TGTGCCAGCAGTTTGGGCTTTGGGCAGCCCCAGCATTTT
.	TRBJ2-1	TRBV5-6	few	13	CASIGGAYNEQFF	TGTGCCAGCATAGGAGGCGCCTACAATGAGCAGTTCTTC
TRBD2	TRBJ2-1	TRBV13	.	16	CASSVQERGGYNEQFF	TGTGCCAGCAGCGTACAAGAGCGGGGGGGTTACAATGAGCAGTTCTTC
TRBD1	TRBJ2-7	TRBV27	.	14	CASSLYGTGAEQYF	TGTGCCAGCAGTTTATACGGGACAGGGGCCGAGCAGTACTTC
.	TRBJ2-7	TRBV7-9	few	16	CASSFGRVPGAYEQYF	TGTGCCAGCAGCTTCGGGCGGGTCCCAGGAGCCTACGAGCAGTACTTC
TRBD2	TRBJ2-3	TRBV9	few	17	CASSGSLAGVGTDTQYF	TGTGCCAGCAGCGGGTCACTAGCGGGAGTGGGTACAGATACGCAGTATTTT
.	TRBJ1-1	TRBV29-1	.	13	CSVEEQDDTEAFF	TGCAGCGTTGAAGAACAGGACGACACTGAAGCTTTCTTT
.	TRBJ1-5	TRBV9	few	14	CASSVGQADQPQHF	TGTGCCAGCAGCGTAGGGCAGGCCGATCAGCCCCAGCATTTT
TRBD2	TRBJ2-2	TRBV20-1	few	16	CSARDGGGTNTGELFF	TGCAGTGCTAGAGATGGGGGGGGTACGAACACCGGGGAGCTGTTTTTT
TRBD2	TRBJ2-1	TRBV29-1	.	16	CSVEGLAGGLYNEQFF	TGCAGCGTTGAAGGACTAGCGGGAGGACTATACAATGAGCAGTTCTTC
.	TRBJ2-5	TRBV20-1	.	14	CSARGLGSQETQYF	TGCAGTGCTAGAGGATTAGGCAGCCAAGAGACCCAGTACTTC
.	TRBJ2-3	TRBV5-4	.	16	CASSSPVGGETDTQYF	TGTGCCAGCAGCTCGCCTGTCGGGGGTGAAACAGATACGCAGTATTTT
.	TRBJ2-2	TRBV29-1	few	13	CSVEQGYTGELFF	TGCAGCGTTGAACAGGGATACACCGGGGAGCTGTTTTTT
.	TRBJ2-7	TRBV4-1	.	16	CASILIQGHSGDEQYF	TGCGCCAGCATCCTCATCCAGGGACACTCCGGGGACGAGCAGTACTTC
TRBD1	TRBJ2-7	TRBV6-5	few	15	CASSRGQARSHEQYF	TGTGCCAGCAGTCGAGGACAGGCGCGGTCCCACGAGCAGTACTTC
.	TRBJ2-5	TRBV7-3	.	13	CASSYGYSGEQYF	TGTGCCAGCAGCTATGGGTACTCGGGGGAGCAGTACTTC
.	TRBJ2-5	TRBV9	.	15	CASSVGGAGQETQYF	TGTGCCAGCAGCGTGGGGGGGGCAGGCCAAGAGACCCAGTACTTC
TRBD1	TRBJ2-2	TRBV24-1	.	16	CASSRQGAQNTGELFF	TGTGCCAGCAGCCGACAGGGGGCGCAGAACACCGGGGAGCTGTTTTTT
.	TRBJ2-1	TRBV29-1	few	14	CSVVSGSPSGEQFF	TGCAGCGTTGTGAGTGGGAGCCCCTCCGGAGAGCAGTTCTTC
TRBD1	TRBJ1-4	TRBV12-3/TRBV12-4	.	14	CASSIDRENEKLFF	TGTGCCAGCAGTATTGACAGGGAGAATGAAAAACTGTTTTTT